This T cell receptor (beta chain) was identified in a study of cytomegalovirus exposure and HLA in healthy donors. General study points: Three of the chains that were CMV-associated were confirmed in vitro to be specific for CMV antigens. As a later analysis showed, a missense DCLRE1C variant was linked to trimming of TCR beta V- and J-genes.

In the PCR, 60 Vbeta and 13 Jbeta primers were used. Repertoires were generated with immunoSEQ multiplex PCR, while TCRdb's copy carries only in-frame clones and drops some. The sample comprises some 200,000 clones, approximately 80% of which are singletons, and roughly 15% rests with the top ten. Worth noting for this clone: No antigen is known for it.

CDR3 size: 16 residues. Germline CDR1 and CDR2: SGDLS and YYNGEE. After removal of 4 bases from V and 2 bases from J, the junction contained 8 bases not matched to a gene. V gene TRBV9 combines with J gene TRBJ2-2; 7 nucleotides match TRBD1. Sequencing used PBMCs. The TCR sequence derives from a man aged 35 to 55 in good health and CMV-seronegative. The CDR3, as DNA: TGTGCCAGCAGCCCCACGACAGGGAGTAACACCGGGGAGCTGTTTTTT. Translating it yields CASSPTTGSNTGELFF.